Following are 10 T cell receptor beta chains from one sample sequenced in a study of blood T cell repertoires in COVID-19. Some clones are missing from TCRdb's copy, which holds only in-frame ones; the method was immunoSEQ multiplex PCR. The sample shows over 200,000 clones, more than 80% of them seen only once. The specimen sequenced was peripheral blood. These receptors all come from a man aged 25-40 years with COVID-19, enrolled during active disease.

The gene calls are TRBV19 and TRBJ2-5; D uncertain. CDR3 size: 12 residues. The V end was cut by 4 bases, the J end by 2 bases, with 5 bases between. Germline values: CDR1 LNHDA, CDR2 SQIVND (reference sequence). The CDR3 DNA reads as TGTGCCAGTAGTACCAATCAAGAGACCCAGTACTTC. This codes for CASSTNQETQYF.

CDR3 nucleotides: TGTGCCAGCAGCTTCGGCGGGGGGAAAAGCTCCTATAATTCACCCCTCCACTTT. This encodes CASSFGGGKSSYNSPLHF. V is TRBV7-2 and J is TRBJ1-6; the D gene is possibly TRBD1 (5 bases). The CDR3 covers 18 residues. V was clipped by 3 bases and J by 0 bases, with 15 bases between them. Germline V gene data show CDR1 as SGHTA and CDR2 as FQGNSA.

The rearrangement links TRBV28 to TRBJ1-6, with 9 bases lining up with TRBD1. The germline gives CDR1 MDHEN, CDR2 SYDVKM. The CDR3 runs 15 residues. Trimming cost V 2 bases and J 9 bases; bases outside gene matches: 5. CDR3 residues: CASSLGTGLSSPLHF. The CDR3 DNA reads TGTGCCAGCAGTTTAGGGACAGGGCTTAGTTCACCCCTCCACTTT.

The rearrangement uses TRBV5-8 and TRBJ1-5, with TRBD1 identical over 8 bases. CDR3 length: 16 amino acids. Germline V lookup: CDR1 SGHTS, CDR2 YDEGEE. Trimming removed 5 bases from V and 6 bases from J; junction bases left unmatched: 13. CDR3 residues: CASRRRDRLDSQPQHF. In DNA form, the CDR3 reads TGTGCCAGCAGGCGACGGGACAGGCTCGATAGTCAGCCCCAGCATTTT. Supplemented by reference TRBV5-8 and TRBJ1-5, the full variable domain reads EAGVTQSPTHLIKTRGQQATLRCSPISGHTSVYWYQQALGLGLQFLLWYDEGEERNRGNFPPRFSGRQFPNYSSELNVNALELEDSALYLCASRRRDRLDSQPQHFGDGTRLSIL.

The chain recombines TRBV19 with TRBJ2-1; the D is unclear. CDR3 size: 16 residues. The germline gives CDR1 LNHDA, CDR2 SQIVND (reference sequence). Trimming pared 5 bases from V and 0 bases from J, leaving 14 bases between. CDR3 amino acids: CASSPAKTYSYNEQFF. In DNA, the CDR3 is TGTGCCAGTAGTCCAGCGAAGACTTACTCCTACAATGAGCAGTTCTTC.

This chain connects TRBV3-1 (or the pseudogene TRBV3-2) to TRBJ1-1, with 9 bases fitting TRBD1. Germline CDR1 is LGHDT and CDR2 is YNNKEL (reference sequence). V was clipped by 3 bases and J by 4 bases; unmatched bases: 3. This CDR3 contains 14 residues. CDR3 nucleotides: TGTGCCAGCAGCCATGGGACAGGGTCCACTGAAGCTTTCTTT. Translated, it gives CASSHGTGSTEAFF.

V usage is TRBV29-1 and J usage is TRBJ2-7; TRBD1 matches 8 bases. From germline, CDR1 is SQVTM and CDR2 ANQGSEA. V lost 4 bases to trimming and J lost 0 bases; unmatched junction nucleotides: 17. The CDR3 contains 18 residues. The CDR3 is CSVAAPGQAPLSSYEQYF. The CDR3 region has the DNA TGCAGCGTTGCCGCACCGGGACAGGCACCCCTCTCCTCCTACGAGCAGTACTTC.

This chain joins TRBV6-5 and TRBJ1-3; tentative D call: TRBD1 (5 bases). The CDR3 length is 15 residues. Germline V gene sequence: CDR1 MNHEY, CDR2 SVGAGI. V lost 3 bases to trimming and J lost 3 bases, with 12 bases between them. The CDR3 loop is CASSYARALGNTIYF. CDR3 nucleotide sequence: TGTGCCAGCAGTTATGCCAGGGCCCTTGGAAACACCATATATTTT.

The V call is TRBV20-1, the J call TRBJ2-7, with D possibly matching TRBD2 (6 bases). Germline V CDR1 and CDR2: DFQATT, SNEGSKA (reference sequence). The CDR3 has 12 residues. The V end was cut by 3 bases, the J end by 7 bases, with 13 bases between. Here the CDR3 reads CSASRGLGEQYF. CDR3 coding DNA: TGCAGTGCTAGTAGGGGACTTGGGGAGCAGTACTTC.

This chain connects TRBV4-3 to TRBJ2-7, with D possibly matching TRBD2 (5 bases). Trimming left V 1 base short and J 4 bases short, with 14 bases between. The CDR3 has 15 amino acids. CDR1 LGHNA and CDR2 YSLEER come from the germline V gene. The CDR3 DNA reads as TGCGCCAGCAGCCAAGGGACTGATCCTGTGTACGAGCAGTACTTC. Amino acid sequence: CASSQGTDPVYEQYF.